The sequence of this TCR beta chain was determined in a study of T cells in Graves' hyperthyroidism and ophthalmopathy (dated by TCRdb to the late 2010s). Broadly, across the study: Peripheral blood samples were taken at the time of initial diagnosis, prior to any treatment. An independent validation cohort of some 18 hyperthyroidism patients and more than 15 patients who later progressed to ophthalmopathy tested prospective prediction of ophthalmopathy. The paper describes TCR Vbeta CDR3 sequencing of about 140 peripheral blood samples, made up of 43 ophthalmopathy patients, 70 to 75 hyperthyroidism patients and 17 progressor patients. To identify TCR V-J signatures that set the groups apart, the researchers used a discovery cohort of 90 to 100 patients, made up of approximately 43 with Graves' ophthalmopathy and 57 with stable Graves' hyperthyroidism. In six Graves' hyperthyroidism patients, the study also compared T-cell repertoires from thyroid tissue with T-cell repertoires from blood. The 100 discovery patients were randomly split 7:3 into training and test sets. After sampling, hyperthyroidism patients received methimazole starting at 30 mg daily, and ophthalmopathy patients received high-dose intravenous methylprednisolone.

Details on this clonotype: Its antigen remains undetermined. Per-nucleotide qualities are absent, and no much larger clonotype sits a single base away.

Here is what the overall study found, with its caveats: Most expanded thyroid clonotypes (frequency above 0.001) were also found in blood, which suggests that blood repertoires may mirror thyroid immune responses. A model built on a 13 V-J signature distinguished ophthalmopathy from stable hyperthyroidism, reaching around 90% sensitivity and under 84% specificity in cross-validation and 80%/75% in testing. In validation, the model predicted progression to ophthalmopathy with 65% to 71% sensitivity and 72% to 85% specificity, a median of approximately 6.7 months before onset. No statistical method was used to set the sample size in advance, and investigators knew the group allocation.

Hyperthyroidism patients were newly diagnosed, with disease duration under 2 months, and aged 18 to 65 years. Any patient with an uncontrolled infection, another autoimmune disease, pregnancy or lactation was excluded. Diagnoses were established on the basis of clinical symptoms, serum thyroxine and TRAb, thyroid ultrasound, and orbital computed tomography. Blood from progressor patients was collected at the time of first diagnosis with hyperthyroidism, before any ophthalmopathy symptoms had appeared. Ficoll-Paque density gradient centrifugation was used to isolate PBMCs from approximately 11 ml of fresh peripheral blood. Progressor patients were first diagnosed with Graves' hyperthyroidism and then developed ophthalmopathy during follow-up. Total RNA was extracted using Trizol reagent, and RNA quality was assessed on an Agilent 2100 Bioanalyzer. Amplification of TCR beta CDR3 regions was carried out from RNA transcripts. For the first round of RT-PCR on the TCR CDR3, the HTBI primer set was used together with the Qiagen OneStep RT-PCR kit. Libraries were constructed in a second round of multiplex PCR, after which size selection and purification were carried out. Paired-end sequencing of the libraries was performed with 100 bp reads on an Illumina HiSeq2000. Concerning the study's data processing: SOAPnuke was used to process the raw data, throwing out any read that contained adapters or uncalled bases, had a mean Phred below 15, or lacked an exact constant-primer or identifier match. High-quality paired reads were merged with COPE v1.2.5, and unique nucleotide sequences were defined as clonotypes. MiTCR v1.1 was used to align clonotypes to the IMGT TRBV, TRBD and TRBJ reference segments. The analysis included only V-J combinations with a frequency above 0.0001, which together covered more than 98% of the repertoires. The TCS score was defined as the ratio of F50 (clonal expansion) to E x V (chaos), calculated using BLOSUM62-based TCRdist between CDR3 peptides within each V-J. Welch's t-statistics and random forest reduced 514 V-J features to 10 to 15, which were used in a naive Bayes classifier (R e1071). The raw public reads went through TCRdb reprocessing: fastp at Q25, MiXCR clone calling, in-frame beta chains kept. Here each entry gathers all rows of one CDR3 protein and keeps the most common genes and DNA. TCRdb, not the authors, supplied the V and J calls. This sample lists under 300,000 distinct CDR3 sequences; roughly 15% were detected once. The top ten hold 30% of the sample.

CDR3 length: 14 amino acids, cysteine to phenylalanine. Here the CDR3 DNA is all that survives: 42 bases in frame from base 1. V lost 4 bases and J lost 8 bases, and the count of bases not matched to a germline gene is 8. The germline V gene provides CDR1 MGHRA and CDR2 YSYEKL. The chain is assembled from TRBV4-1 and TRBJ2-1; a stretch of 7 junction bases matches TRBD2. Sequencing input: blood. This clonotype was sampled from a woman aged 45-60 years with Graves' hyperthyroidism that later progressed to Graves' ophthalmopathy. The sequenced DNA: TGCGCCAGCAGCCGGTTGACTAGCCGCGATGAGCAGTTCTTC. Its coded protein is CASSRLTSRDEQFF.